The subject of this entry is one T cell receptor (beta chain). Its cognate antigen has yet to be identified. This CDR3 is missing its conserved last phenylalanine or tryptophan, likely due to a read error. The CDR3 is 15 amino acids long, termini counted. The kept DNA is CDR3 alone, 45 bases in frame from the first base. According to the germline V gene, CDR1 reads MNHEY and CDR2 reads SVGAGI. Deletion took 4 bases off V and 11 bases off J, with a span of 21 bases between the germline ends. The method behind the library was PCR. DNA from cultured CD4+ T cells underwent TCR sequencing with the Oncomine TCR Beta short-read assay at the Johns Hopkins FTIC core. The QIAamp micro DNA kit was used to extract genomic DNA from the cultured CD4+ T cells. Oncomine TCR Beta libraries made from cultured CD4+ T cells were pooled using unique dual indexes and sequenced on an Illumina iSeq 100. Concerning the study's data processing: Non-productive sequences were removed, and CDR3s that did not start with C, did not end with F or W, or were shorter than 7 amino acids were discarded. Antigen-specific clonotypes were identified using the MANAFEST web application through comparison of peptide-stimulated wells with reference and other culture wells. Positive clones required FDR below 0.05, an odds ratio above 5, and productive frequency above 0.1% in at least two of three replicate wells. A clonotype counted as cross-reactive if it showed significant expansion both in the SARS-CoV-2 spike wells and in at least one common cold coronavirus spike condition. CDR3 homology was assessed with Levenshtein distances (stringdist) and unrooted phylogenetic trees (ape) in R version 3.6.1. Clones were called with MiXCR by TCRdb after fastp trimmed the public reads at Q25, and only in-frame beta chains were retained. Each CDR3 protein appears once, grouped with its most common genes and DNA. None of the V and J calls come from the authors' own analysis; TCRdb made them. In this sample the table shows roughly 15,000 distinct CDR3 sequences, roughly 51% of which occur a single time. The ten largest clonotypes hold around 15% of the sample.

The treatment or condition label, read with the paper, signifies: approximately 9-day PBMC culture with coronavirus spike peptide pools or control peptides (ViraFEST assay). The ViraFEST assay, used in the study, expanded antigen-specific T cells with peptide pools and then identified the expanded clonotypes through TCR sequencing. The positive SARS-CoV-2 PCR tests of the convalescent patients were dated from March to December 2020, before the Alpha, Beta and Delta variants emerged in the United States. Under 2.5 million PBMCs per well were cultured in IMDM with roughly 4.8% human AB serum and around 10 IU/ml IL-2, plus 10 ug/ml peptide pools. Half of the culture medium was replaced with fresh IL-2-containing medium on days 3 and 7. After approximately 11 days of culture, CD4+ T cells were isolated by negative selection with the EasySep CD4+ T cell isolation kit. PBMCs were separated from whole blood using Ficoll-Paque Plus gradient centrifugation and then either used fresh or cryopreserved at -140C. Culture conditions were generally each tested in triplicate wells.

This sample was included in a study of vaccination and CD4 T cells after COVID-19 (dated by TCRdb to 2021 to 2024). For the study in its entirety: Convalescent patients had a positive SARS-CoV-2 result on nasal swab PCR, and of these patients, fewer than ten had mild disease and one had severe disease. Six males and four females were included in the convalescent cohort, with two Hispanic individuals, seven Caucasians, two Asians and one multiracial person represented. Participants received two doses of either the Pfizer-BioNTech BNT162b2 vaccine (n=8) or the Moderna mRNA-1273 vaccine (n=2). Post-COVID blood samples from convalescent patients were collected a median of roughly 100 days after diagnosis, with a range of roughly 35 to 161 days. Post-vaccine blood samples were taken a median of 72 days after the second vaccine dose, with a range of 14 to 241 days. Overlapping spike peptide pools from SARS-CoV-2 and from the common cold coronaviruses HCoV-NL63, HCoV-OC43 and HCoV-229E were used as culture stimuli. Control cultures received a CEFX viral epitope pool as the positive control, an HIV-1 Nef peptide pool as the negative control, or no peptide. In 10 COVID-19 convalescent patients and a handful of infection-naive healthy vaccine recipients, researchers compared the spike-specific CD4+ TCR repertoire from before mRNA vaccination with the repertoire from after.

On the study overall, not on this receptor specifically: Although the median number of SARS-CoV-2-reactive clonotypes went up from 20 to 25 after infection to 30 to 45 after vaccination, the increase was not significant. In convalescent patients, nearly all vaccine-specific clones (304 of 307) were found to be mono-reactive for SARS-CoV-2 spike rather than cross-reactive with common cold coronaviruses. In convalescent patients, a median around 86% of post-vaccine SARS-CoV-2-reactive clones were detected only after vaccination, suggesting vaccine-specific priming. The number of convalescent patients in the study was relatively small, and the study did not examine early timepoints following natural infection.

The rearranged chain carries TRBV6-5 and TRBJ1-5; a weak D assignment points to TRBD1 (6 bases agree). Sequencing was done on a sample of CD4+ T cells from blood, cultured in vitro. This clonotype originated in a human donor who had recovered from COVID-19. Here the CDR3 is given as CASSSETGLRGTQHS. The DNA is as follows: TGTGCCAGCAGTTCTGAGACAGGCCTGCGGGGAACCCAGCATTCT.